This TCR beta chain is drawn from a study of cytomegalovirus exposure and HLA in healthy donors. Study-level findings and limits: Apart from CMV serostatus, no immune exposure information was available. Accurate HLA-A and HLA-B prediction from TCR beta sequences was reported for most subjects.

CDR1 is SGHVS, CDR2 FQNEAQ, per germline. This CDR3 has 14 amino acids. V was cut by 4 bases and J by 5 bases, with 14 bases left in between. With regard to this clone: Its target is not known.

It was with 60 Vbeta and 13 Jbeta primers that the PCR ran. As originally analysed: An analysis that came later counted tens of millions of unique TCR beta chains, about 10 million shared. The method was immunoSEQ multiplex PCR; TCRdb's version includes in-frame clones alone and lacks a portion of them. V and J calls and clone size are given by that table; D and trimming were obtained from the DNA. The sample lists about 160,000 clones; over 60% were seen once. This chain links TRBV7-8 with TRBJ1-2; TRBD1 might be the D (6 bases). The sequence was obtained from a woman between 50 and 59 years old in good health and CMV-seropositive. The specimen sequenced was PBMCs. The CDR3, as DNA: TGTGCCAGCAGCTATACCGGGACAAATTATGGCTACACCTTC. Encoded protein: CASSYTGTNYGYTF.